This TCR beta chain was recorded in a study of memory CD4+ T cells and cytomegalovirus serostatus. The wider study: Donors were healthy Belgian adults, about ten CMV seropositive and about two dozen seronegative.

This clone rates as medium-sized. The antigen is not known. General study points: Each of 65 to 70 CMV-associated TCRbeta sequences occurred in one to five individuals.

The sort gate was single viable CD3+CD4+CD8-CD45RO+ cells for memory CD4+ T cells. Total CD4+ T cells were enriched by CD4 positive selection. Sequencing used immunoSEQ multiplex PCR; TCRdb keeps in-frame clones, though not all of them. The sample carries roughly 48,000 clones, about four fifths recorded once. Germline V gene sequence: CDR1 MNHNS, CDR2 SASEGT. Between the trimmed V and J ends, which lost 4 bases and 6 bases, there was a span of 15 bases. The CDR3 extends over 14 amino acids. The sequenced material came from memory CD4+ T cells from blood. This TCR derives from an adult in good health and CMV-seropositive. The V gene is TRBV6-1, the J gene TRBJ1-1, with a tentative D call TRBD1 (6 bases). The CDR3 coding sequence is TGTGCCAGCAGTGCCATGAGGACAGCTGCTGAAGCTTTCTTT. Encoded protein: CASSAMRTAAEAFF.